The T cell receptor beta chain described here comes from a study of T cell repertoires in cytomegalovirus infection. In the study overall: Evidence of both CMV infection and a matching HLA type came from public TCR beta signatures.

TCRdb re-called the reads through MiXCR, storing one row per CDR3 protein. The sample records about 740,000 distinct CDR3 sequences, around 30% being singletons. This CDR3 comprises 15 residues. V was pared by 4 bases and J by 4 bases, with 5 bases of the junction left unmatched. General observations from the study: HLA-C-restricted TCR beta clonotypes specific for CMV led the ex vivo response. Carriage of CMV together with the relevant HLA was identifiable through cumulative public TCR beta family frequency.

Concerning this clonotype itself: No antigen is known for it.

V is TRBV12-3 or TRBV12-4 and J is TRBJ2-3, with 10 bases that match TRBD1. This sequence was found in a human donor in good health (CMV status not recorded). Some clones in this sample may be carry-over from other donors' samples. This material consisted of cultured PBMCs, taken from culture after CMV antigen stimulation. CDR3 residues: CASSSGQGFSDTQYF. The CDR3 DNA reads TGTGCCAGCAGTTCGGGACAGGGGTTTTCAGATACGCAGTATTTT.